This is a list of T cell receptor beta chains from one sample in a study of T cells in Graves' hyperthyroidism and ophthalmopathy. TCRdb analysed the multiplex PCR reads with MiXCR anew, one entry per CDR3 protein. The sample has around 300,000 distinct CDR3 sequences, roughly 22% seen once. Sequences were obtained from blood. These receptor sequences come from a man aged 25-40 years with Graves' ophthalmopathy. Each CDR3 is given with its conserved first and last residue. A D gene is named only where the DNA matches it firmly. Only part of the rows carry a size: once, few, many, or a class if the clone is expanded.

cdr3_aa: CSASPTSGSTDTQYF
cdr3_nt: TGCAGTGCTAGCCCGACTAGCGGGAGTACAGATACGCAGTATTTT
clone_size: many
j_call: TRBJ2-3
v_call: TRBV20-1
d_call: TRBD2

cdr3_aa: CASSRGWRGPTGNTIYF
cdr3_nt: TGTGCCAGCAGTCGGGGGTGGCGGGGTCCTACTGGAAACACCATATATTTT
clone_size: -
j_call: TRBJ1-3
v_call: TRBV6-1
d_call: -

cdr3_aa: CASSVREEQYF
cdr3_nt: TGTGCCAGTAGTGTTAGGGAAGAGCAGTACTTC
clone_size: -
j_call: TRBJ2-7
v_call: TRBV19
d_call: -

cdr3_aa: CASSSTSETGRNEQFF
cdr3_nt: TGTGCCAGCAGCTCAACTAGCGAGACAGGGAGGAATGAGCAGTTCTTC
clone_size: many
j_call: TRBJ2-1
v_call: TRBV11-2
d_call: -

cdr3_aa: CASSDRERSFF
cdr3_nt: TGTGCCAGCAGCGACAGGGAGAGATCTTTCTTT
clone_size: few
j_call: TRBJ1-1
v_call: TRBV28
d_call: TRBD1

cdr3_aa: CASGLEALGGRLGTDTQYF
cdr3_nt: TGTGCTAGTGGTTTGGAAGCCCTAGGGGGGCGCTTGGGCACAGATACGCAGTATTTT
clone_size: -
j_call: TRBJ2-3
v_call: TRBV12-5
d_call: -

cdr3_aa: CAWSVGVSSLTGELFF
cdr3_nt: TGTGCCTGGAGTGTAGGGGTTTCTAGTCTGACCGGGGAGCTGTTTTTT
clone_size: many
j_call: TRBJ2-2
v_call: TRBV30
d_call: -

cdr3_aa: CASSYQIRGKTEAFF
cdr3_nt: TGTGCCAGCAGTTACCAGATCAGGGGGAAGACTGAAGCTTTCTTT
clone_size: once
j_call: TRBJ1-1
v_call: TRBV6-5
d_call: TRBD1

cdr3_aa: CSASRLDLIYEQYF
cdr3_nt: TGCAGTGCTAGCCGACTAGATTTGATCTACGAGCAGTACTTC
clone_size: many
j_call: TRBJ2-7
v_call: TRBV20-1
d_call: -

cdr3_aa: CASRPRGYYGYTF
cdr3_nt: TGTGCCAGCAGGCCCCGGGGGTACTATGGCTACACCTTC
clone_size: many
j_call: TRBJ1-2
v_call: TRBV12-3/TRBV12-4
d_call: -

cdr3_aa: CASSSVEGSPLHF
cdr3_nt: TGTGCCAGCAGCTCGGTCGAAGGTTCACCCCTCCACTTT
clone_size: -
j_call: TRBJ1-6
v_call: TRBV11-2
d_call: -

cdr3_aa: CASTRSRNSYEQYF
cdr3_nt: TGTGCCAGCACTCGATCTAGGAACTCCTACGAGCAGTACTTC
clone_size: few
j_call: TRBJ2-7
v_call: TRBV24-1
d_call: -

cdr3_aa: CASSDLGGRSSYEQYF
cdr3_nt: TGTGCCAGCAGCGACCTTGGAGGGCGGAGCTCCTACGAGCAGTACTTC
clone_size: -
j_call: TRBJ2-7
v_call: TRBV7-8
d_call: -

cdr3_aa: CASSLRAATTYNEQFF
cdr3_nt: TGCGCCAGCAGCTTGCGGGCAGCGACCACCTACAATGAGCAGTTCTTC
clone_size: few
j_call: TRBJ2-1
v_call: TRBV5-1
d_call: -

cdr3_aa: CASSYPNYYEQYF
cdr3_nt: TGTGCCAGCAGTTATCCCAACTACTACGAGCAGTACTTC
clone_size: few
j_call: TRBJ2-7
v_call: TRBV28
d_call: -

cdr3_aa: CASSYLRKAGLSGSINEQFF
cdr3_nt: TGTGCCAGCAGTTACTTGCGAAAGGCGGGTTTAAGCGGGAGTATTAATGAGCAGTTCTTC
clone_size: few
j_call: TRBJ2-1
v_call: TRBV6-5
d_call: TRBD2

cdr3_aa: CASTVVWNYGYTF
cdr3_nt: TGTGCCAGCACAGTTGTGTGGAACTATGGCTACACCTTC
clone_size: -
j_call: TRBJ1-2
v_call: TRBV6-1
d_call: -

cdr3_aa: CASSSTDNYSNQPQHF
cdr3_nt: TGTGCCAGCAGCTCAACGGACAACTATAGCAATCAGCCCCAGCATTTT
clone_size: many
j_call: TRBJ1-5
v_call: TRBV7-9
d_call: -

cdr3_aa: CASSFGAGGKQFF
cdr3_nt: TGTGCCAGCAGCTTTGGTGCGGGGGGCAAGCAGTTCTTC
clone_size: -
j_call: TRBJ2-1
v_call: TRBV5-6
d_call: TRBD2

cdr3_aa: CASSPGQGNYNEQFF
cdr3_nt: TGTGCCAGCAGCCCAGGACAGGGGAACTACAATGAGCAGTTCTTC
clone_size: -
j_call: TRBJ2-1
v_call: TRBV7-9
d_call: TRBD1

cdr3_aa: CASSSRSGEQYF
cdr3_nt: TGCGCCAGCAGCTCGAGGAGCGGCGAGCAGTACTTC
clone_size: -
j_call: TRBJ2-7
v_call: TRBV5-1
d_call: -

cdr3_aa: CASSEPIDIYGYTF
cdr3_nt: TGTGCCAGCAGTGAACCGATAGACATCTATGGCTACACCTTC
clone_size: -
j_call: TRBJ1-2
v_call: TRBV2
d_call: -

cdr3_aa: CASSPRGSPGTDTQYF
cdr3_nt: TGTGCCAGCAGCCCTAGAGGATCTCCGGGCACAGATACGCAGTATTTT
clone_size: many
j_call: TRBJ2-3
v_call: TRBV11-2
d_call: -

cdr3_aa: CASRTTSGTEAFF
cdr3_nt: TGTGCCAGCAGGACCACATCAGGCACTGAAGCTTTCTTT
clone_size: many
j_call: TRBJ1-1
v_call: TRBV12-3/TRBV12-4
d_call: -

cdr3_aa: CASSSTGPTGVGETQYF
cdr3_nt: TGTGCCAGCAGCTCTACTGGCCCCACAGGGGTGGGAGAGACCCAGTACTTC
clone_size: -
j_call: TRBJ2-5
v_call: TRBV7-6
d_call: TRBD1

cdr3_aa: CATSSPTFKRAGELFF
cdr3_nt: TGTGCCACCAGCTCCCCAACCTTCAAACGGGCCGGGGAGCTGTTTTTT
clone_size: -
j_call: TRBJ2-2
v_call: TRBV15
d_call: -

cdr3_aa: CATSDLSDNYGYTF
cdr3_nt: TGTGCCACCAGTGACCTCAGCGACAACTATGGCTACACCTTC
clone_size: -
j_call: TRBJ1-2
v_call: TRBV24-1
d_call: -

cdr3_aa: CASSAEGSGANVLTF
cdr3_nt: TGTGCCAGCAGTGCTGAGGGCTCTGGGGCCAACGTCCTGACTTTC
clone_size: -
j_call: TRBJ2-6
v_call: TRBV2
d_call: -

cdr3_aa: CASSLYPTNTGELFF
cdr3_nt: TGTGCCAGCAGTCTATACCCAACAAACACCGGGGAGCTGTTTTTT
clone_size: once
j_call: TRBJ2-2
v_call: TRBV6-2/TRBV6-3
d_call: -

cdr3_aa: CASSVGQRNEKLFF
cdr3_nt: TGTGCCAGCAGCGTGGGACAGCGTAATGAAAAACTGTTTTTT
clone_size: -
j_call: TRBJ1-4
v_call: TRBV9
d_call: TRBD1

cdr3_aa: CATSAPSGTRSYNEQFF
cdr3_nt: TGTGCCACCAGTGCTCCTAGCGGTACCCGCTCCTACAATGAGCAGTTCTTC
clone_size: few
j_call: TRBJ2-1
v_call: TRBV24-1
d_call: TRBD2

cdr3_aa: CASSEQGLGNQPQHF
cdr3_nt: TGTGCCAGCAGTGAACAGGGGCTAGGCAATCAGCCCCAGCATTTT
clone_size: many
j_call: TRBJ1-5
v_call: TRBV2
d_call: -

cdr3_aa: CAGSYGGGDYGYTF
cdr3_nt: TGTGCCGGCAGTTACGGGGGGGGCGACTATGGCTACACCTTC
clone_size: -
j_call: TRBJ1-2
v_call: TRBV6-9
d_call: -

cdr3_aa: CASSLESGGFAEQYF
cdr3_nt: TGCGCCAGCAGCTTGGAGAGCGGGGGATTCGCCGAGCAGTACTTC
clone_size: once
j_call: TRBJ2-7
v_call: TRBV5-1
d_call: TRBD2

cdr3_aa: CATSREAGNTEAFF
cdr3_nt: TGTGCCACCAGCAGAGAGGCAGGGAACACTGAAGCTTTCTTT
clone_size: -
j_call: TRBJ1-1
v_call: TRBV15
d_call: -

cdr3_aa: CASSLAGGRNSPLHF
cdr3_nt: TGTGCCAGCAGCTTAGCGGGGGGGCGTAATTCACCCCTCCACTTT
clone_size: -
j_call: TRBJ1-6
v_call: TRBV7-8
d_call: -

cdr3_aa: CASSSKGMGVGTEAFF
cdr3_nt: TGTGCCAGCAGTTCTAAGGGGATGGGAGTAGGCACTGAAGCTTTCTTT
clone_size: few
j_call: TRBJ1-1
v_call: TRBV6-1
d_call: -

cdr3_aa: CSVAPGFTYEQYF
cdr3_nt: TGCAGCGTTGCTCCGGGCTTCACCTACGAGCAGTACTTC
clone_size: few
j_call: TRBJ2-7
v_call: TRBV29-1
d_call: -

cdr3_aa: CAIRGNSGDVDTQYF
cdr3_nt: TGTGCCATCAGGGGGAACTCAGGGGACGTGGATACGCAGTATTTT
clone_size: few
j_call: TRBJ2-3
v_call: TRBV10-3
d_call: -

cdr3_aa: CASSSWEAVNTEAFF
cdr3_nt: TGCGCCAGCAGCTCGTGGGAGGCCGTGAACACTGAAGCTTTCTTT
clone_size: many
j_call: TRBJ1-1
v_call: TRBV5-1
d_call: -

cdr3_aa: CAISEALNTEAFF
cdr3_nt: TGTGCCATCAGTGAAGCCTTGAACACTGAAGCTTTCTTT
clone_size: -
j_call: TRBJ1-1
v_call: TRBV10-3
d_call: -

cdr3_aa: CASSFEGLGGNEQFF
cdr3_nt: TGTGCCAGCAGCTTTGAAGGCCTAGGGGGTAATGAGCAGTTCTTC
clone_size: many
j_call: TRBJ2-1
v_call: TRBV11-2
d_call: -

cdr3_aa: CASSLSTPGTQYF
cdr3_nt: TGTGCCAGCAGCTTATCGACCCCGGGTACGCAGTATTTT
clone_size: many
j_call: TRBJ2-3
v_call: TRBV7-3
d_call: -

cdr3_aa: CATSGGGRTEAFF
cdr3_nt: TGTGCCACCAGTGGGGGGGGTCGCACTGAAGCTTTCTTT
clone_size: few
j_call: TRBJ1-1
v_call: TRBV24-1
d_call: -

cdr3_aa: CAWSPGLAGDEQYF
cdr3_nt: TGTGCCTGGAGTCCTGGACTAGCGGGAGACGAGCAGTACTTC
clone_size: many
j_call: TRBJ2-7
v_call: TRBV30
d_call: TRBD2

cdr3_aa: CASSPGVAEGTDTQYF
cdr3_nt: TGTGCCAGCAGCCCCGGGGTAGCGGAGGGCACAGATACGCAGTATTTT
clone_size: -
j_call: TRBJ2-3
v_call: TRBV7-3
d_call: -

cdr3_aa: CASTHRGEIANEQFF
cdr3_nt: TGTGCCAGCACCCACCGGGGGGAGATCGCAAATGAGCAGTTCTTC
clone_size: -
j_call: TRBJ2-1
v_call: TRBV6-1
d_call: TRBD2